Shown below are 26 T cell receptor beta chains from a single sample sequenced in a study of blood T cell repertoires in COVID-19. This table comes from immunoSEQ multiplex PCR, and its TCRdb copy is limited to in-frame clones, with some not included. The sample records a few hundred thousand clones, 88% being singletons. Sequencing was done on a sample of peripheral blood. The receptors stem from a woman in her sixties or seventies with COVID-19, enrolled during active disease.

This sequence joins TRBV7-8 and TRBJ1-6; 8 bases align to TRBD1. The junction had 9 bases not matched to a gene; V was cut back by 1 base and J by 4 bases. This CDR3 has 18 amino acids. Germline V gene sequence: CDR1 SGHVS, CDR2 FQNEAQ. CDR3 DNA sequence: TGTGCCAGCAGCTTAGGGGGCAGGGGGCCGACTTATAATTCACCCCTCCACTTT. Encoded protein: CASSLGGRGPTYNSPLHF.

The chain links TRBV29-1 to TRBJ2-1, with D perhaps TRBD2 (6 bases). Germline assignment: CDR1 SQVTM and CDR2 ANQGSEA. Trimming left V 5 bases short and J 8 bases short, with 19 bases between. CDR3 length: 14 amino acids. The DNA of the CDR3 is TGCAGCGTTCTCGAGGAGGGCCATCCGGATGAGCAGTTCTTC. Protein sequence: CSVLEEGHPDEQFF.

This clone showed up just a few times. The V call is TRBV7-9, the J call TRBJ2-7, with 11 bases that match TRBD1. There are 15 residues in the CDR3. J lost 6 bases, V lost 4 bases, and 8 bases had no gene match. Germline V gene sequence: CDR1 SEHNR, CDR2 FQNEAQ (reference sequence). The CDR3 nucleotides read TGTGCCAGCAGCTGCTCGGACAGGGGGCGGTGCGAGCAGTACTTC. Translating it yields CASSCSDRGRCEQYF.

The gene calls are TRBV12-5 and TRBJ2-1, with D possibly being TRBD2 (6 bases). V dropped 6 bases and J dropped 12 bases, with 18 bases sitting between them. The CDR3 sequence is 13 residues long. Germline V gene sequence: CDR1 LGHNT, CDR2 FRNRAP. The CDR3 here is CASGPSTVAAQFF. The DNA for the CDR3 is TGTGCTAGTGGGCCCTCCACCGTAGCGGCGCAGTTCTTC.

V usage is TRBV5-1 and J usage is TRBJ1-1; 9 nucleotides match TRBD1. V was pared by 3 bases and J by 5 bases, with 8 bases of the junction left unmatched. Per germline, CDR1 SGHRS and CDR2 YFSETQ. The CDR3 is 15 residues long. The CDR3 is CASSSQGARGTEAFF. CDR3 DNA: TGCGCCAGCAGCTCACAGGGGGCGAGGGGTACTGAAGCTTTCTTT.

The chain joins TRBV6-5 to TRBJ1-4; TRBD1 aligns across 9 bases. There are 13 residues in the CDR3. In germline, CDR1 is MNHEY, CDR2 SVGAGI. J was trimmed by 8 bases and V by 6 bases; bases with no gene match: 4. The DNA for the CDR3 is TGTGCCAGCAGAAAGGACAGGGGCGAAAAACTGTTTTTT. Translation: CASRKDRGEKLFF.

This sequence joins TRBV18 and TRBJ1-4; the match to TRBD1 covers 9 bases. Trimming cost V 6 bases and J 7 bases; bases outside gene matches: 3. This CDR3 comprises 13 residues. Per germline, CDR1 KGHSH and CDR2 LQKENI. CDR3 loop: CASSRDRAEKLFF. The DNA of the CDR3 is TGTGCCAGCTCCCGGGACAGGGCTGAAAAACTGTTTTTT. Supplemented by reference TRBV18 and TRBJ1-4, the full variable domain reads NAGVMQNPRHLVRRRGQEARLRCSPMKGHSHVYWYRQLPEEGLKFMVYLQKENIIDESGMPKERFSAEFPKEGPSILRIQQVVRGDSAAYFCASSRDRAEKLFFGSGTQLSVL.

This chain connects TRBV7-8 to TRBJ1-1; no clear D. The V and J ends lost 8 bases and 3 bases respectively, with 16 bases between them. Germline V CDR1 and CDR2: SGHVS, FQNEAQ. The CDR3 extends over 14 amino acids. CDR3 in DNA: TGTGCCAGCGGAGGTGCGTTGGTGGACACTGAAGCTTTCTTT. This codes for CASGGALVDTEAFF.

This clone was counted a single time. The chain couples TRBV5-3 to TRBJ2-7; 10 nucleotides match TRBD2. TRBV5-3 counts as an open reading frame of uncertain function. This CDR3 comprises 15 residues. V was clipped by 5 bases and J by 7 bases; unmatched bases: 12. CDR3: CARRRWTSGRLEQYF. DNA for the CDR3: TGTGCCAGAAGGAGGTGGACTAGCGGCCGCCTGGAGCAGTACTTC.

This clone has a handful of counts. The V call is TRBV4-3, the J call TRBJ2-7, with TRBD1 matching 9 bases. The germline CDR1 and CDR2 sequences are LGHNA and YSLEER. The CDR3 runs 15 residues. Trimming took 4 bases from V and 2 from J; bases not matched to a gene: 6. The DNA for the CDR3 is TGCGCCAGCAGCCGTTCCGGGACAGGGCCCTACGAGCAGTACTTC. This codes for CASSRSGTGPYEQYF.

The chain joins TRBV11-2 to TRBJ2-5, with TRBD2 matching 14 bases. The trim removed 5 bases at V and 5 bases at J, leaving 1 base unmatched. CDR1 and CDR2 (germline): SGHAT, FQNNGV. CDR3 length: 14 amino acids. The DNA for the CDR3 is TGTGCCAGCAGCGGGACTAGCGGGAGTGAGACCCAGTACTTC. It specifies CASSGTSGSETQYF.

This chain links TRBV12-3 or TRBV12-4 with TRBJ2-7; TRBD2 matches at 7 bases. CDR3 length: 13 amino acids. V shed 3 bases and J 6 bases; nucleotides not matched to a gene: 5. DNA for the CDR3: TGTGCCAGCAGTTTGGTACGCGGGAGCGAGCAGTACTTC. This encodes CASSLVRGSEQYF.

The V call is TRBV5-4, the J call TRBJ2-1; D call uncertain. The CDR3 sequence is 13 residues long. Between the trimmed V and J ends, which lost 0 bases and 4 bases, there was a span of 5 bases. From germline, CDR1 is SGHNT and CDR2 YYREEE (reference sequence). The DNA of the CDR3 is TGTGCCAGCAGCTTGGCCATTTACAATGAGCAGTTCTTC. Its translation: CASSLAIYNEQFF. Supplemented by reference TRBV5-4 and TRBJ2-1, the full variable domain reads ETGVTQSPTHLIKTRGQQVTLRCSSQSGHNTVSWYQQALGQGPQFIFQYYREEENGRGNFPPRFSGLQFPNYSSELNVNALELDDSALYLCASSLAIYNEQFFGPGTRLTVL.

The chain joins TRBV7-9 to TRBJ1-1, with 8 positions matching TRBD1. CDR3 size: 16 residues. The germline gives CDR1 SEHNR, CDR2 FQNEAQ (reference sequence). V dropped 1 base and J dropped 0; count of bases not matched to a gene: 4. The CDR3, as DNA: TGTGCCAGCAGCTTAGGGGACAGGAGTATGAACACTGAAGCTTTCTTT. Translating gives CASSLGDRSMNTEAFF.

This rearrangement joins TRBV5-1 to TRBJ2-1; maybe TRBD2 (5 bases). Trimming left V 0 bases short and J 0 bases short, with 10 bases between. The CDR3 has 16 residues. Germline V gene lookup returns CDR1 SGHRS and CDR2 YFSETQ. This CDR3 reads CASSLAWETSYNEQFF. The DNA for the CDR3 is TGCGCCAGCAGCTTGGCCTGGGAGACCTCCTACAATGAGCAGTTCTTC.

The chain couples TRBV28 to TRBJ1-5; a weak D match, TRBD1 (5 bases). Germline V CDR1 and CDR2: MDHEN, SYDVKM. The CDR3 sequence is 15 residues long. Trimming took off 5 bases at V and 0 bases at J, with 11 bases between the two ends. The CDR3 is CASSGGGYSNQPQHF. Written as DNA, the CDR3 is TGTGCCAGCAGTGGGGGGGGTTATAGCAATCAGCCCCAGCATTTT.

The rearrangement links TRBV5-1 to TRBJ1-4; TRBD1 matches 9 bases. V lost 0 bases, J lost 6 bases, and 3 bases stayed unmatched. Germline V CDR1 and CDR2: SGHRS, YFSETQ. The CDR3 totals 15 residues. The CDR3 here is CASSLETGGHEKLFF. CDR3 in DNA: TGCGCCAGCAGCTTGGAGACAGGGGGTCATGAAAAACTGTTTTTT.

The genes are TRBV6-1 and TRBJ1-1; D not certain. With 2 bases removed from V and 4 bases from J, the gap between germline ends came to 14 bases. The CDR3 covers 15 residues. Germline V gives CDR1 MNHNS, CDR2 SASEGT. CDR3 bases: TGTGCCAGCAGTGAATCCTCCGGAGGGATCACTGAAGCTTTCTTT. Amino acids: CASSESSGGITEAFF.

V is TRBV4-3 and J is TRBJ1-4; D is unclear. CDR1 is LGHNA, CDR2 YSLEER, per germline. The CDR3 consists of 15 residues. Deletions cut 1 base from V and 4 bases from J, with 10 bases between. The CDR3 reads CASSQVWSYNEKLFF. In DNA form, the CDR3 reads TGCGCCAGCAGCCAAGTGTGGTCCTATAATGAAAAACTGTTTTTT.

CDR3 loop: CSASLGGPLHF. CDR3 DNA sequence: TGCAGTGCCAGCCTAGGGGGACCCCTCCACTTT. The chain carries TRBV20-1 and TRBJ1-6; tentative D call: TRBD1 (6 bases). The CDR3 extends over 11 amino acids. Germline CDR1 is DFQATT and CDR2 is SNEGSKA (reference sequence). The V and J ends lost 6 bases and 12 bases respectively, with 12 bases between them.

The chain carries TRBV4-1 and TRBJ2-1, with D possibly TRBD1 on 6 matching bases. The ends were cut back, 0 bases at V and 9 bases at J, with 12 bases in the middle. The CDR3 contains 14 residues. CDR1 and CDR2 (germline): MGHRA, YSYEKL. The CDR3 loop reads CASSQETLRGEQFF. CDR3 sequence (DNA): TGCGCCAGCAGCCAAGAAACCCTCAGGGGTGAGCAGTTCTTC.

CDR3 sequence: CASSSPGQEIHYEQYF. In DNA, the CDR3 is TGTGCCAGCAGTTCCCCTGGACAGGAGATACACTACGAGCAGTACTTC. The V gene is TRBV28, the J gene TRBJ2-7; 7 bases align to TRBD1. J gave up 3 bases and V 4 bases, and 12 bases lay outside the gene matches. The CDR3 contains 16 residues. The germline CDR1 and CDR2 sequences are MDHEN and SYDVKM.

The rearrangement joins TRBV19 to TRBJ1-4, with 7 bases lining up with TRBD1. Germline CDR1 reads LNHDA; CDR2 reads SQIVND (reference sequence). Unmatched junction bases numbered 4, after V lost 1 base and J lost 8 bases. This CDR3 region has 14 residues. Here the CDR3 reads CASSIGDSREKLFF. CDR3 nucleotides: TGTGCCAGTAGTATAGGGGACAGTCGAGAAAAACTGTTTTTT. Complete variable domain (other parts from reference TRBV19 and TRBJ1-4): DGGITQSPKYLFRKEGQNVTLSCEQNLNHDAMYWYRQDPGQGLRLIYYSQIVNDFQKGDIAEGYSVSREKKESFPLTVTSAQKNPTAFYLCASSIGDSREKLFFGSGTQLSVL.

CDR3 DNA sequence: TGTGCCAGCAGCCGACGACGCGGGCGCGGGGAGCTGTTTTTT. This gives the protein CASSRRRGRGELFF. The rearrangement uses TRBV6-5 and TRBJ2-2; TRBD2 might be the D (5 bases). Germline assignment: CDR1 MNHEY and CDR2 SVGAGI. This CDR3 is built from 14 residues. V was cut by 6 bases and J by 7 bases, with 15 bases left in between.

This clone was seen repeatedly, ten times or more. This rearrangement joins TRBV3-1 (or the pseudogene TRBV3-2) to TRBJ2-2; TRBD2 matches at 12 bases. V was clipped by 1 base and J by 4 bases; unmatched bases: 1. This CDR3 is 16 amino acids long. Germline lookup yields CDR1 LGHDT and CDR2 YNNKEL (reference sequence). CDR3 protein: CASSQGTSGITGELFF. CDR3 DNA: TGTGCCAGCAGCCAAGGGACTAGCGGGATCACCGGGGAGCTGTTTTTT.

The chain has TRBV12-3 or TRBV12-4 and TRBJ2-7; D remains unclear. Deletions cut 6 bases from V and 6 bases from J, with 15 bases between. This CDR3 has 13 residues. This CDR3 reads CASSLRENSEQYF. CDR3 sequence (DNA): TGTGCCAGCAGCCTACGCGAAAATTCCGAGCAGTACTTC.